This passage covers 27 T cell receptor beta chains from one sample sequenced in a study of radiation and T cells in renal cell carcinoma. Assay: immunoSEQ multiplex PCR; the TCRdb copy retains only in-frame clones and omits some. The top ten clones hold 20% to 25% of a sample with more than 65,000 clones, 80% to 90% of them seen once. Specified time point: blood 2 weeks post-SBRT. The treatment is: 15 Gy SBRT to primary tumor, nephrectomy 4 weeks later. This sample comprised blood, obtained from a patient whose treatment included radiotherapy and nephrectomy. These receptors came from a woman aged 50 to 60 with renal cell carcinoma.

The chain has TRBV19 and TRBJ2-6; 7 bases line up with TRBD1. CDR3 size: 18 residues. Germline V lookup: CDR1 LNHDA, CDR2 SQIVND (reference sequence). The junction had 13 bases not matched to a gene; V was cut back by 6 bases and J by 2 bases. CDR3 sequence (DNA): TGTGCCAGTAGAGGAACTGACAGGGCAAAAACTGGGGCCAACGTCCTGACTTTC. Residues: CASRGTDRAKTGANVLTF.

The rearrangement joins TRBV6-5 to TRBJ1-3; 7 bases are a match to TRBD1. Trimming at V came to 6 bases and at J to 8 bases, leaving 13 bases not matched to a gene. Germline loops: CDR1 MNHEY, CDR2 SVGAGI. This CDR3 is 15 amino acids long. CDR3 bases: TGTGCCAGCAGCCGAATGGGGACAGAGTCGGACACCATATATTTT. Its protein product is CASSRMGTESDTIYF.

This clone appeared a single time. The junction differs from germline at one of its ends, possibly a read error. The chain employs TRBV4-3 and TRBJ2-3; D is ambiguous. Per the germline V gene, CDR1 is LGHNA and CDR2 is YSLEER. This CDR3 comprises 15 residues. CDR3 in amino acids: CASGQDTPGTDTQYF. The CDR3 DNA follows: TGCGCCAGCGGCCAAGATACCCCCGGCACAGATACGCAGTATTTT.

This clone was observed once. V is TRBV7-7 and J is TRBJ2-1; perhaps TRBD1 as D (7 bases). Germline V gene sequence: CDR1 SSHAT, CDR2 FNYEAQ (reference sequence). The CDR3 spans 15 residues. V was clipped by 5 bases and J by 5 bases, with 16 bases between them. The CDR3 DNA follows: TGTGCCAGCAGCAACCCGGGGGACAGAAACAATGAGCAGTTCTTC. It encodes CASSNPGDRNNEQFF.

This sequence joins TRBV5-4 and TRBJ1-6; 9 nucleotides align to TRBD1. Looked up from germline, CDR1 is SGHNT and CDR2 is YYREEE (reference sequence). The CDR3 covers 15 residues. The V and J ends lost 0 bases and 9 bases, in that order; junction bases with no gene match: 4. CDR3 loop: CASSLEGTGRSPLHF. CDR3 nucleotide sequence: TGTGCCAGCAGCTTGGAAGGGACAGGGCGTTCACCCCTCCACTTT.

V usage is TRBV6-6 and J usage is TRBJ2-7; tentatively, D is TRBD1 or TRBD2 (6 bases each). Germline CDR1 reads MNHNY; CDR2 reads SVGAGI (reference sequence). The V and J ends lost 5 bases and 6 bases respectively, with 20 bases between them. CDR3 length equals 15 residues. CDR3 in DNA: TGTGCCAGCAGTCCCCCCGGGGGCCTAAGACCCGAGCAGTACTTC. It is translated as CASSPPGGLRPEQYF.

V usage is TRBV4-2 and J usage is TRBJ2-3; D tentatively reads TRBD1 or TRBD2 (6 bases each). Germline CDR1 is LGHNA and CDR2 is YNFKEQ. V lost 0 bases to trimming and J lost 8 bases, with 12 bases between them. The CDR3 totals 14 residues. CDR3 sequence (DNA): TGTGCCAGCAGCCAAGATCTGGGGGGCGGTACGCAGTATTTT. Its translation: CASSQDLGGGTQYF.

The chain is built from TRBV28 and TRBJ1-5, with D tentatively TRBD1 (5 bases). In germline, CDR1 is MDHEN, CDR2 SYDVKM. Trimming cost V 7 bases and J 5 bases, with 15 bases left between them. The CDR3 runs to 14 residues. The DNA of the CDR3 is TGTGCCAGCATTGCGGGGGGAACCTATCAGCCCCAGCATTTT. It is translated as CASIAGGTYQPQHF.

The chain is built from TRBV5-8 and TRBJ2-7, with 7 bases that match TRBD1. Germline assignment: CDR1 SGHTS and CDR2 YDEGEE. The CDR3 totals 18 residues. J was trimmed by 6 bases and V by 4 bases; bases with no gene match: 22. CDR3 DNA: TGTGCCAGCAGCCCGCCCGGAACGGACAGGTGGGGGACGGCCGAGCAGTACTTC. It translates to CASSPPGTDRWGTAEQYF.

This CDR3 is CASSRGTDYEQYF. The CDR3 region has the DNA TGTGCCAGCAGCCGTGGGACAGACTACGAGCAGTACTTC. The rearrangement joins TRBV11-3 to TRBJ2-7; 7 bases line up with TRBD1. The germline V gene has CDR1 SGHNT and CDR2 YENEEA. Losses at the gene ends were 5 bases for V and 3 bases for J; bases not matched to a gene: 4. This CDR3 region has 13 residues.

The rearrangement links TRBV7-2 to TRBJ2-3, with D perhaps matching TRBD2 (5 bases). Germline lookup yields CDR1 SGHTA and CDR2 FQGNSA. V dropped 8 bases and J dropped 7 bases, with 16 bases sitting between them. The CDR3 runs 13 residues. CDR3 sequence (DNA): TGTGCCAGCGAGAAATCGACGACTAATACGCAGTATTTT. Its protein product is CASEKSTTNTQYF.

The genes are TRBV7-2 and TRBJ2-7; 9 nucleotides match TRBD1. This CDR3 spans 17 amino acids. V lost 1 base to trimming and J lost 5 bases; unmatched junction nucleotides: 12. CDR1 and CDR2 from the germline V gene are SGHTA and FQGNSA. The CDR3 DNA sequence: TGTGCCAGCAGCTTAGGTTCCGTATCGGACAGGGGTGACGAGCAGTACTTC. Translated, it gives CASSLGSVSDRGDEQYF. Variable domain in full (rest from reference TRBV7-2 and TRBJ2-7): GAGVSQSPSNKVTEKGKDVELRCDPISGHTALYWYRQSLGQGLEFLIYFQGNSAPDKSGLPSDRFSAERTGGSVSTLTIQRTQQEDSAVYLCASSLGSVSDRGDEQYFGPGTRLTVT.

This chain links TRBV6-5 with TRBJ2-6, with no clear D. CDR1 is MNHEY and CDR2 is SVGAGI in the germline V gene. Trimming cost V 8 bases and J 0 bases, with 5 bases left between them. The CDR3 extends over 13 amino acids. The CDR3 loop reads CASFSSGANVLTF. The CDR3 DNA is TGTGCCAGCTTCAGCTCTGGGGCCAACGTCCTGACTTTC.

The chain couples TRBV5-8 to TRBJ1-4; D gene ambiguous. This CDR3 is built from 16 residues. Trimming left V 0 bases short and J 3 bases short, with 12 bases between. The germline V gene has CDR1 SGHTS and CDR2 YDEGEE. In DNA, the CDR3 is TGTGCCAGCAGCTTGGTTCACGGGATACCTAATGAAAAACTGTTTTTT. The encoded protein is CASSLVHGIPNEKLFF.

V is TRBV19 and J is TRBJ1-1, with TRBD1 as a possible D gene (6 bases). Trimming removed 5 bases from V and 4 bases from J, with 8 bases in between. Germline values: CDR1 LNHDA, CDR2 SQIVND (reference sequence). This CDR3 comprises 12 residues. The CDR3 nucleotides read TGTGCCAGTAGTTGGGGGGCCACTGAAGCTTTCTTT. Encoded protein: CASSWGATEAFF. The variable domain in full, with the rest retrieved from reference TRBV19 and TRBJ1-1, is DGGITQSPKYLFRKEGQNVTLSCEQNLNHDAMYWYRQDPGQGLRLIYYSQIVNDFQKGDIAEGYSVSREKKESFPLTVTSAQKNPTAFYLCASSWGATEAFFGQGTRLTVV.

This CDR3 is CASTPGLITDTQYF. The CDR3 DNA reads TGTGCCAGCACCCCGGGACTCATCACAGATACGCAGTATTTT. This rearrangement joins TRBV2 to TRBJ2-3; TRBD2 is a possible D gene (6 bases). Trimming removed 7 bases from V and 2 bases from J, with 13 bases in between. CDR3 length: 14 amino acids. Germline V gives CDR1 SNHLY, CDR2 FYNNEI.

V gene TRBV5-1 combines with J gene TRBJ1-5; D is uncertain. Between the trimmed V and J ends, which lost 3 bases and 4 bases, there was a span of 8 bases. The CDR3 spans 13 residues. Germline CDR1 and CDR2: SGHRS and YFSETQ. The CDR3 DNA reads TGCGCCAGCAGCTCTAGCACGAATCAGCCCCAGCATTTT. This sequence encodes CASSSSTNQPQHF. The complete variable domain, with remaining parts taken from reference TRBV5-1 and TRBJ1-5, reads KAGVTQTPRYLIKTRGQQVTLSCSPISGHRSVSWYQQTPGQGLQFLFEYFSETQRNKGNFPGRFSGRQFSNSRSEMNVSTLELGDSALYLCASSSSTNQPQHFGDGTRLSIL.

The rearrangement uses TRBV7-9 and TRBJ1-4; 9 bases align to TRBD1. Germline-derived CDR1 and CDR2 are SEHNR and FQNEAQ (reference sequence). The J segment lost 0 bases and the V segment lost 5 bases, leaving 7 bases of the junction unmatched. The CDR3 extends over 17 amino acids. CDR3 region: CASSRQGGGTTNEKLFF. CDR3 nucleotides: TGTGCCAGCAGCCGACAGGGGGGAGGGACAACTAATGAAAAACTGTTTTTT.

The chain has TRBV9 and TRBJ2-7, with a possible D match to TRBD1 (8 bases). The V and J ends lost 3 bases and 4 bases respectively, with 20 bases between them. The CDR3 runs to 16 residues. Germline V lookup: CDR1 SGDLS, CDR2 YYNGEE. The CDR3 coding sequence is TGTGCCAGCAGCGCCGGACCGGGAGGACAGGGATACGAGCAGTACTTC. Translating it yields CASSAGPGGQGYEQYF. Together with reference TRBV9 and TRBJ2-7, the CDR3 gives the full variable domain: DSGVTQTPKHLITATGQRVTLRCSPRSGDLSVYWYQQSLDQGLQFLIQYYNGEERAKGNILERFSAQQFPDLHSELNLSSLELGDSALYFCASSAGPGGQGYEQYFGPGTRLTVT.

The rearrangement links TRBV5-1 to TRBJ2-5; D is perhaps TRBD2 (6 bases). Germline V lookup: CDR1 SGHRS, CDR2 YFSETQ. V shed 4 bases and J shed 1 base, with 11 bases lying between them. There are 14 residues in the CDR3. DNA of the CDR3: TGCGCCAGCAGCCTGAACGGGGGCCAAGAGACCCAGTACTTC. Its translation: CASSLNGGQETQYF.

This chain connects TRBV6-6 to TRBJ2-2; D unclear. Germline assignment: CDR1 MNHNY and CDR2 SVGAGI (reference sequence). The germline V and J ends were trimmed by 0 bases and 10 bases, with 9 bases remaining between them. This CDR3 is 13 amino acids long. CDR3 coding DNA: TGTGCCAGCAGTTACTCGATGTATGTGGAGCTGTTTTTT. Translated, it gives CASSYSMYVELFF.

This chain connects TRBV9 to TRBJ1-3; TRBD1 is a possible D gene (5 bases). V lost 5 bases to trimming and J lost 4 bases, with 16 bases between them. Germline V gene sequence: CDR1 SGDLS, CDR2 YYNGEE. The CDR3 has 15 amino acids. Written as DNA, the CDR3 is TGTGCCAGCAGTTTAACCGACAGTTCAGGAAACACCATATATTTT. It is translated as CASSLTDSSGNTIYF.

The chain employs TRBV18 and TRBJ1-5; D unresolved. Germline-derived CDR1 and CDR2 are KGHSH and LQKENI. The CDR3 has 14 amino acids. V shed 1 base and J shed 5 bases, with 9 bases lying between them. This CDR3 is CASSPLSSYQPQHF. CDR3 DNA: TGTGCCAGCTCACCACTGAGTTCGTATCAGCCCCAGCATTTT.

The rearrangement links TRBV5-5 to TRBJ1-3; D unresolved. Trimming shortened V by 4 bases and J by 4 bases, and 15 bases separated the two germline ends. This CDR3 has 15 amino acids. Germline V gene data show CDR1 as SGHKS and CDR2 as YYEKEE (reference sequence). CDR3: CASSRALDSGNTIYF. CDR3 in DNA: TGTGCCAGCAGCCGGGCCTTGGATTCCGGAAACACCATATATTTT.

This chain connects TRBV7-9 to TRBJ1-5, with D perhaps TRBD1 (5 bases). CDR3 size: 16 residues. Deletions cut 1 base from V and 0 bases from J, with 10 bases between. Germline-derived CDR1 and CDR2 are SEHNR and FQNEAQ (reference sequence). CDR3 region: CASSLGRGPSNQPQHF. Written as DNA, the CDR3 is TGTGCCAGCAGCTTAGGTCGGGGCCCTAGCAATCAGCCCCAGCATTTT.

The chain couples TRBV28 to TRBJ2-7; a possible D gene is TRBD1 (6 bases). V lost 6 bases and J lost 3, with 12 bases in between. This CDR3 is 13 amino acids long. CDR1 MDHEN and CDR2 SYDVKM come from the germline V gene. Here the CDR3 reads CASSQTGFYEQYF. The CDR3 nucleotides are TGTGCCAGCAGCCAAACAGGGTTCTACGAGCAGTACTTC.

The gene calls are TRBV18 and TRBJ1-5; no firm D call. The ends were cut back, 3 bases at V and 0 bases at J, with 12 bases in the middle. The CDR3 is made up of 16 amino acids. Germline CDR1 is KGHSH and CDR2 is LQKENI. The CDR3 bases are TGTGCCAGCTCACCCTCTACGACAAATAGCAATCAGCCCCAGCATTTT. This translates into CASSPSTTNSNQPQHF. The variable domain in full, completed from reference TRBV18 and TRBJ1-5, reads NAGVMQNPRHLVRRRGQEARLRCSPMKGHSHVYWYRQLPEEGLKFMVYLQKENIIDESGMPKERFSAEFPKEGPSILRIQQVVRGDSAAYFCASSPSTTNSNQPQHFGDGTRLSIL.